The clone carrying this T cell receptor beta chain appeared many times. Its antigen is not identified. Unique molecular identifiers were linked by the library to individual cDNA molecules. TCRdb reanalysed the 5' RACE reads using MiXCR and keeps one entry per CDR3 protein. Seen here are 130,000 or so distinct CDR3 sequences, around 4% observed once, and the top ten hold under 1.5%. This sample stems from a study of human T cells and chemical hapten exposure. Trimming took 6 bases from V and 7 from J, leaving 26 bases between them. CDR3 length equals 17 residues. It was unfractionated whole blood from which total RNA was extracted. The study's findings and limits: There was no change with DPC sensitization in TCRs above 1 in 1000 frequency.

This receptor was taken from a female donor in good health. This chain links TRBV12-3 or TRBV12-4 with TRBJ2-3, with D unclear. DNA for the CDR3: TGTGCCAGCAGCCCACCCTCCTCGTTTACCTGGGGTAATACGCAGTATTTT. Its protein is CASSPPSSFTWGNTQYF.